This T cell receptor (beta chain) was sequenced for a study of blood T cell repertoires in COVID-19. The wider study: Spain, Italy and the United States supplied samples that represented acute and convalescent COVID-19. T cells, B-cell-depleted T cells, or PBMCs supplied cDNA or gDNA.

CDR3 size: 19 residues. The V segment lost 3 bases and the J segment 4 bases; nucleotides outside the gene matches: 14. Germline assignment: CDR1 KGHDR and CDR2 SFDVKD. In the original analysis: Quantification of nucleated cells was approximated via reference gene primer amplification. The method was immunoSEQ multiplex PCR; TCRdb's version includes in-frame clones alone and lacks a portion of them. The DNA gave D and trimming, while V, J and clone size come from that table. The table lists about 47,000 clones, roughly four fifths of them singletons, with approximately 7.4% in the top ten. The origin of this receptor is a man in his sixties with active COVID-19. The sequenced sample consisted of peripheral blood. The chain employs TRBV24-1 and TRBJ2-5, with TRBD2 matching 12 bases. For the CDR3, the DNA is TGTGCCACCAGTGATGATTCATGGACTAGCGGGGAATCCCGAGAGACCCAGTACTTC. Protein: CATSDDSWTSGESRETQYF.